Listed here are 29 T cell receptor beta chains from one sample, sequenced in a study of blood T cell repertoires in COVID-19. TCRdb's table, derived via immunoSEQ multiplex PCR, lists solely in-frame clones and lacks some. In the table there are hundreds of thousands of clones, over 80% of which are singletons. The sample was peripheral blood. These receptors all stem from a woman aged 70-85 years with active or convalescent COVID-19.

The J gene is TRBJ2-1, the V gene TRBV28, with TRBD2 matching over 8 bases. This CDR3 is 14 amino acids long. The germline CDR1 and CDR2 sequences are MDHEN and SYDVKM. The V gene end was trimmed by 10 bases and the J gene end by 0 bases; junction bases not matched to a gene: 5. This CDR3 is CATTLAVSYNEQFF. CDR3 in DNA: TGTGCCACTACACTAGCGGTCTCCTACAATGAGCAGTTCTTC.

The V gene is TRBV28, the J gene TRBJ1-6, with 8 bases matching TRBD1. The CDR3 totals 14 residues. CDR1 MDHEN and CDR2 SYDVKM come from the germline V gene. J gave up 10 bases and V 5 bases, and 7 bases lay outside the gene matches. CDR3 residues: CASSPLTGVSPLHF. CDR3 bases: TGTGCCAGCAGTCCCCTGACAGGGGTCTCACCCCTCCACTTT.

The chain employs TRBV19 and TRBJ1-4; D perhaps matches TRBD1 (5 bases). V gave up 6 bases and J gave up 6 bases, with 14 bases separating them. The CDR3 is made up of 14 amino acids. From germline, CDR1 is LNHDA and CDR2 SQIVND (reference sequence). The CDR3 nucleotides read TGTGCCAGTAGGAGCGGGGGAGGGGATGAAAAACTGTTTTTT. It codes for CASRSGGGDEKLFF.

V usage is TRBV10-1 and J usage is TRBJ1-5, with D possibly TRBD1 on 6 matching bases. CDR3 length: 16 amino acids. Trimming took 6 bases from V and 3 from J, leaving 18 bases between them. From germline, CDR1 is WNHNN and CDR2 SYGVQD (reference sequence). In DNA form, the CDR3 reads TGCGCCAGCAGCCCCCTGGACAGCCGGTCCAATCAGCCCCAGCATTTT. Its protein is CASSPLDSRSNQPQHF.

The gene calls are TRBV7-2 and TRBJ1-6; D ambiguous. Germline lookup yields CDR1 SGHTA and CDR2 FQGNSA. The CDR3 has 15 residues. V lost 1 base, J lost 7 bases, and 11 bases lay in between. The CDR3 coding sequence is TGTGCCAGCAGCTTAGTATGGCGGGAAAATTCACCCCTCCACTTT. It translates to CASSLVWRENSPLHF.

CDR3 bases: TGTGCCACCAGCAGAGTTCGTGAGACCCAGTACTTC. Protein: CATSRVRETQYF. The chain joins TRBV15 to TRBJ2-5, with D unclear. The CDR3 contains 12 residues. Germline V gives CDR1 LNHNV, CDR2 YYDKDF (reference sequence). The germline V and J ends were trimmed by 1 base and 5 bases, with 5 bases remaining between them.

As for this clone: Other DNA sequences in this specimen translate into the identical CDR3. The CDR3 bases are TGTGCCAGCAGCCCCCAGGGGGCGAAGGCTTTCTTT. Protein sequence: CASSPQGAKAFF. The chain combines TRBV7-9 with TRBJ1-1; 8 positions agree with TRBD1. CDR3 size: 12 residues. Germline CDR1 SEHNR, CDR2 FQNEAQ (reference sequence). The V segment lost 5 bases and the J segment 11 bases; nucleotides outside the gene matches: 7.

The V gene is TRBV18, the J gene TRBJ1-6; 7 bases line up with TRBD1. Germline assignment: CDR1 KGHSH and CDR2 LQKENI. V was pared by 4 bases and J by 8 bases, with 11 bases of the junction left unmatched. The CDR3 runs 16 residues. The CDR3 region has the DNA TGTGCCAGCTCACTCAAGGTGACAGGGTACGATTCACCCCTCCACTTT. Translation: CASSLKVTGYDSPLHF. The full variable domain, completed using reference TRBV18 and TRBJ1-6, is NAGVMQNPRHLVRRRGQEARLRCSPMKGHSHVYWYRQLPEEGLKFMVYLQKENIIDESGMPKERFSAEFPKEGPSILRIQQVVRGDSAAYFCASSLKVTGYDSPLHFGNGTRLTVT.

CDR3 region: CASSSGVREKLFF. The CDR3 DNA reads as TGTGCCAGCAGTTCGGGGGTCCGAGAAAAACTGTTTTTT. V gene TRBV27 combines with J gene TRBJ1-4, with D maybe TRBD1 (5 bases). Germline loops: CDR1 MNHEY, CDR2 SMNVEV (reference sequence). The CDR3 covers 13 residues. V lost 4 bases to trimming and J lost 8 bases, with 11 bases between them. Combining the CDR3 with reference TRBV27 and TRBJ1-4 gives the whole variable domain EAQVTQNPRYLITVTGKKLTVTCSQNMNHEYMSWYRQDPGLGLRQIYYSMNVEVTDKGDVPEGYKVSRKEKRNFPLILESPSPNQTSLYFCASSSGVREKLFFGSGTQLSVL.

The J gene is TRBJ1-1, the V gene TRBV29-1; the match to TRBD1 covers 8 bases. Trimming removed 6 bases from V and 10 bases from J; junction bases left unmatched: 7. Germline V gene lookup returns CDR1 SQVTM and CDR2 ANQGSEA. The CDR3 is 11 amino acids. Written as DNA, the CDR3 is TGCAGCGTCGAGGAGGGGACAGGAGCTTTCTTT. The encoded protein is CSVEEGTGAFF.

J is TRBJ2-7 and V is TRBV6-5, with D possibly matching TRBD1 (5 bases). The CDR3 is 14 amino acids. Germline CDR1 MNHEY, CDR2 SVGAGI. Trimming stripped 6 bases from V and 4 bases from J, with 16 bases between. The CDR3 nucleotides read TGTGCCAGCAGCATATGGCAGGGTAATTACGAGCAGTACTTC. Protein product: CASSIWQGNYEQYF.

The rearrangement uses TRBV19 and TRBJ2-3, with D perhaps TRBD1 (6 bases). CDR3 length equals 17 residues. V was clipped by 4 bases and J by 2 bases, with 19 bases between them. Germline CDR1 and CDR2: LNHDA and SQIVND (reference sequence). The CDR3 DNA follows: TGTGCCAGTAGTAGGGGACATCGTACCCCATTCACAGATACGCAGTATTTT. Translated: CASSRGHRTPFTDTQYF.

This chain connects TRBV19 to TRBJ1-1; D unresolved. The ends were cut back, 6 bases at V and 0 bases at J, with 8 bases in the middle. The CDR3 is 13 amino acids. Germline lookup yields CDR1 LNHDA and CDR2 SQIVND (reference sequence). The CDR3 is CASRWRMNTEAFF. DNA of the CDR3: TGTGCCAGTAGATGGAGGATGAACACTGAAGCTTTCTTT.

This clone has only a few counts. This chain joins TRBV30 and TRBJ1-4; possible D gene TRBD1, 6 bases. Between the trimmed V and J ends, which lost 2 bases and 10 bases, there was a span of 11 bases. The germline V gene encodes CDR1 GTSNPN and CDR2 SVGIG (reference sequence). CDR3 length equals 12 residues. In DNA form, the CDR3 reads TGTGCCTGGAGTCTACAGGGTGGAAAACTGTTTTTT. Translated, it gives CAWSLQGGKLFF. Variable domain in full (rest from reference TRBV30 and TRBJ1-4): SQTIHQWPATLVQPVGSPLSLECTVEGTSNPNLYWYRQAAGRGLQLLFYSVGIGQISSEVPQNLSASRPQDRQFILSSKKLLLSDSGFYLCAWSLQGGKLFFGSGTQLSVL.

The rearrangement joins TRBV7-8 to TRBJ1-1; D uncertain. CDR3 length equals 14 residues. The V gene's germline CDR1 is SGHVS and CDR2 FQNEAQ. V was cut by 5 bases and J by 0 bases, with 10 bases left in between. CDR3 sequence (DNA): TGTGCCAGCAGCGCGACGGGGATGAACACTGAAGCTTTCTTT. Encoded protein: CASSATGMNTEAFF.

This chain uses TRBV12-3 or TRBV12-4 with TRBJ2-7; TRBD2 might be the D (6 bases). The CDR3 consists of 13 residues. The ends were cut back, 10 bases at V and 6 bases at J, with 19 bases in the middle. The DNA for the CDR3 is TGTGCCACTCTAGCTACCCCCGGGGGCGAGCAGTACTTC. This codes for CATLATPGGEQYF.

CDR3 amino acids: CASSDYGVPNSPLHF. The CDR3 bases are TGTGCCAGCAGTGACTACGGGGTACCGAATTCACCCCTCCACTTT. This chain joins TRBV6-2 or TRBV6-3 and TRBJ1-6; no definite D call. The CDR3 has 15 amino acids. Germline V CDR1 and CDR2: MNHEY, SVGEGT. Trimming shortened V by 5 bases and J by 7 bases, and 15 bases separated the two germline ends.

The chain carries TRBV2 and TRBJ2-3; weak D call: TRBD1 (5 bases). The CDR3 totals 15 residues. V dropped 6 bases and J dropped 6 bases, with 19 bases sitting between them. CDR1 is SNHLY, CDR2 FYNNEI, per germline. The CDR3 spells CASRSGQGPGDTQYF. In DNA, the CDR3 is TGTGCCAGCAGGTCAGGGCAGGGTCCTGGGGATACGCAGTATTTT.

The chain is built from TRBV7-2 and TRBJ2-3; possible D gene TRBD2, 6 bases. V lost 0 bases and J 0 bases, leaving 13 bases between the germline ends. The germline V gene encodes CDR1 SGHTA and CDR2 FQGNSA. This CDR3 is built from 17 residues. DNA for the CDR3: TGTGCCAGCAGCTTAGCACGCGGGACCGATAGCACAGATACGCAGTATTTT. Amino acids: CASSLARGTDSTDTQYF.

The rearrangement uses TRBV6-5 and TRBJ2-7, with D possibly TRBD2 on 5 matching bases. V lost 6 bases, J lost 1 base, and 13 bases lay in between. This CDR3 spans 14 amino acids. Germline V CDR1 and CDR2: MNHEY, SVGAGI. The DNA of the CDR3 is TGTGCCAGCAGGGAGATGCTAGCTTCCTACGAGCAGTACTTC. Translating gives CASREMLASYEQYF.

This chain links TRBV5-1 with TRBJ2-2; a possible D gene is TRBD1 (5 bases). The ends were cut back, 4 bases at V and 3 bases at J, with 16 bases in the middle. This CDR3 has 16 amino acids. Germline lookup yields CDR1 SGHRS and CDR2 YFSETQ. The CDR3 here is CASSDPAGSHTGELFF. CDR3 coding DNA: TGCGCCAGCAGCGATCCAGCAGGGTCCCACACCGGGGAGCTGTTTTTT.

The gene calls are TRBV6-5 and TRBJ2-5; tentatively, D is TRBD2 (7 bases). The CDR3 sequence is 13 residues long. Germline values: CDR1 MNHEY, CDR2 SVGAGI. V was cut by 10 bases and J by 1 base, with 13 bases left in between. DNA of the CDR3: TGTGCCACGGTTAGGGGGGGCCAAGAGACCCAGTACTTC. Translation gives CATVRGGQETQYF.

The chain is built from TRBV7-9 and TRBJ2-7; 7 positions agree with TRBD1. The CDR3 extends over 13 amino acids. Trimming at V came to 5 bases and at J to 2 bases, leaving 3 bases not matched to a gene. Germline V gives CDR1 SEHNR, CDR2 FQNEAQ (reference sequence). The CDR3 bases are TGTGCCAGCAGCCCGGGACAGCCCTACGAGCAGTACTTC. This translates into CASSPGQPYEQYF.

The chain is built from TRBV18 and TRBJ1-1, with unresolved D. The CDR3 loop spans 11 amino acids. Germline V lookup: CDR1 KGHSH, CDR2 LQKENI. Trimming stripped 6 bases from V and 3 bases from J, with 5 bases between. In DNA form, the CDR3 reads TGTGCCAGCTCTTCGGACACTGAAGCTTTCTTT. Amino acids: CASSSDTEAFF.

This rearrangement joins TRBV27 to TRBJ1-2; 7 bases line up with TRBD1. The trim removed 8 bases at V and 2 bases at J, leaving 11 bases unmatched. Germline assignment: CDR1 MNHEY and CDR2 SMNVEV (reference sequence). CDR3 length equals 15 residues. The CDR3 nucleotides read TGTGCCAGCGGAAGATTAGACAGGGCAAACTATGGCTACACCTTC. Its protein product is CASGRLDRANYGYTF.

The CDR3 reads CASSPSSGRHTQYF. DNA of the CDR3: TGTGCCAGCTCACCCTCTAGCGGGAGGCACACGCAGTATTTT. This rearrangement joins TRBV18 to TRBJ2-3; 11 bases map to TRBD2. The CDR3 length is 14 residues. Per the germline V gene, CDR1 is KGHSH and CDR2 is LQKENI. V was clipped by 3 bases and J by 9 bases; unmatched bases: 5.

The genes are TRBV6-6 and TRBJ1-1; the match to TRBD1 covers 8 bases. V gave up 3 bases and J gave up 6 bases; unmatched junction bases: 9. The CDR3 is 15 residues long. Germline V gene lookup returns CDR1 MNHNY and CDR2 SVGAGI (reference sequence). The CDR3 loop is CASSYSQGVGPEAFF. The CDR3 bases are TGTGCCAGCAGTTATTCACAGGGGGTAGGCCCTGAAGCTTTCTTT.

The CDR3 DNA reads TGCGCCAGCAGCTCCCAACCTAGCGGGGGCCTCAGCACAGATACGCAGTATTTT. It is translated as CASSSQPSGGLSTDTQYF. The gene calls are TRBV5-1 and TRBJ2-3; 10 nucleotides match TRBD2. Germline trimming cut 3 bases from V and 0 bases from J; bases unmatched to any gene: 10. The CDR3 is 18 residues long. The germline CDR1 and CDR2 sequences are SGHRS and YFSETQ. Filled out from reference TRBV5-1 and TRBJ2-3, the complete variable domain reads KAGVTQTPRYLIKTRGQQVTLSCSPISGHRSVSWYQQTPGQGLQFLFEYFSETQRNKGNFPGRFSGRQFSNSRSEMNVSTLELGDSALYLCASSSQPSGGLSTDTQYFGPGTRLTVL.

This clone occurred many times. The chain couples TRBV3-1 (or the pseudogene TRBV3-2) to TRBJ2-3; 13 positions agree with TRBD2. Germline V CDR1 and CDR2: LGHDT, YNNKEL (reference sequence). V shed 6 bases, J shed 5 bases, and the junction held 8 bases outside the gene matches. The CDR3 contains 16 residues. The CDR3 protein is CASRSTSGGAKDTQYF. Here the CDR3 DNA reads TGTGCCAGCAGATCCACTAGCGGGGGGGCCAAAGATACGCAGTATTTT.